One and the same sample provided the 31 T cell receptor beta chains below, sequenced in a study of T-cell reconstitution after alpha-beta-depleted transplantation in children. A TCRbeta library incorporating unique molecular identifiers was prepared. Each CDR3 protein is one row after TCRdb ran MiXCR on the PCR reads. Of roughly 500,000 distinct CDR3 sequences listed, roughly an eighth were seen once; the top ten hold over 5.5%. The sample in question was PBMCs from the stem cell graft donor, obtained from the stem cell graft. These receptors were collected from a human donor who donated a stem cell graft to a child with combined immunodeficiency.

The chain couples TRBV11-1 to TRBJ1-6; D possibly corresponds to TRBD1 (5 bases). The CDR3 runs to 15 residues. CDR1 and CDR2 from the germline V gene are SGHAT and FQDESV (reference sequence). V lost 4 bases to trimming and J lost 4 bases, with 11 bases between them. CDR3: CASSSGTNYNSPLHF. Here the CDR3 DNA reads TGTGCCAGCAGCTCCGGGACGAATTATAATTCACCCCTCCACTTT.

The rearrangement uses TRBV4-3 and TRBJ2-7; a weak D match, TRBD2 (5 bases). Germline assignment: CDR1 LGHNA and CDR2 YSLEER. V dropped 1 base and J dropped 2 bases, with 9 bases sitting between them. The CDR3 contains 14 residues. The CDR3 region has the DNA TGCGCCAGCAGCCAAGGACGGGGAACCTACGAGCAGTACTTC. Its protein product is CASSQGRGTYEQYF.

This clonotype was picked up a small number of times. V and J are TRBV7-2 and TRBJ2-3; either TRBD1 or TRBD2 may fit D (6 bases each). CDR1 is SGHTA and CDR2 is FQGNSA in the germline V gene. V was clipped by 5 bases and J by 4 bases, with 13 bases between them. The CDR3 length is 14 residues. The CDR3 DNA sequence: TGTGCCAGCAGCACCCTAGGGGGGCCAGATACGCAGTATTTT. Translated, it gives CASSTLGGPDTQYF. The whole variable domain, remainder taken from reference TRBV7-2 and TRBJ2-3, is GAGVSQSPSNKVTEKGKDVELRCDPISGHTALYWYRQSLGQGLEFLIYFQGNSAPDKSGLPSDRFSAERTGGSVSTLTIQRTQQEDSAVYLCASSTLGGPDTQYFGPGTRLTVL.

This clonotype has only a few counts. The CDR3 DNA is TGCAGTGCTAGAGGATGGAGGAACACTGAAGCTTTCTTT. It encodes CSARGWRNTEAFF. The J gene is TRBJ1-1, the V gene TRBV20-1; no firm D call. The CDR3 totals 13 residues. Looked up from germline, CDR1 is DFQATT and CDR2 is SNEGSKA (reference sequence). The V end lost 1 base, the J end lost 1 base, and 7 bases lay between the germline ends.

This clonotype appeared a few times. J is TRBJ1-1 and V is TRBV6-1; the D is unclear. V was pared by 7 bases and J by 2 bases, with 17 bases between. Germline values: CDR1 MNHNS, CDR2 SASEGT. The CDR3 sequence is 15 residues long. Here the CDR3 reads CASTRAGSLNTEAFF. The CDR3 DNA sequence: TGTGCCAGCACAAGGGCGGGGAGCCTTAACACTGAAGCTTTCTTT.

The CDR3 sequence: CASSHTSGKANEQFF. CDR3 sequence (DNA): TGTGCCAGCAGCCATACTAGCGGGAAGGCTAATGAGCAGTTCTTC. This rearrangement joins TRBV2 to TRBJ2-1, with 10 bases that match TRBD2. Germline V gene lookup returns CDR1 SNHLY and CDR2 FYNNEI. The trim removed 6 bases at V and 7 bases at J, leaving 9 bases unmatched. This CDR3 spans 15 amino acids.

This chain uses TRBV12-3 or TRBV12-4 with TRBJ1-2; 7 bases are a match to TRBD1. The junction had 7 bases not matched to a gene; V was cut back by 4 bases and J by 8 bases. CDR3 size: 13 residues. The CDR3 coding sequence is TGTGCCAGCAGTTCCCCGACAGGGCTGGGCTACACCTTC. Translating gives CASSSPTGLGYTF.

The table lists this clonotype with a few counts. This chain connects TRBV6-5 to TRBJ2-7; 8 positions agree with TRBD1. Trimming removed 4 bases from V and 5 bases from J; junction bases left unmatched: 13. CDR1 and CDR2 from the germline V gene are MNHEY and SVGAGI. This CDR3 is 16 amino acids long. This CDR3 is CASSSRDRTGLDEQYF. CDR3 DNA: TGTGCCAGCAGTTCCCGAGACCGGACAGGGCTCGACGAGCAGTACTTC.

CDR3: CASSPTTQGWESTDTQYF. CDR3 DNA: TGTGCCAGCAGCCCCACAACGCAGGGATGGGAGAGCACAGATACGCAGTATTTT. V gene TRBV7-8 combines with J gene TRBJ2-3; D may be TRBD1 or TRBD2 (5 bases each). Trimming pared 5 bases from V and 0 bases from J, leaving 21 bases between. The germline CDR1 and CDR2 sequences are SGHVS and FQNEAQ. The CDR3 consists of 18 residues. Variable domain in full (rest from reference TRBV7-8 and TRBJ2-3): GAGVSQSPRYKVAKRGQDVALRCDPISGHVSLFWYQQALGQGPEFLTYFQNEAQLDKSGLPSDRFFAERPEGSVSTLKIQRTQQEDSAVYLCASSPTTQGWESTDTQYFGPGTRLTVL.

The CDR3 protein is CASSFAGTGFQSGLAYNEQFF. DNA of the CDR3: TGTGCCAGCTCGTTCGCCGGGACAGGTTTCCAGTCGGGACTAGCCTACAATGAGCAGTTCTTC. The V call is TRBV18, the J call TRBJ2-1; tentatively, D is TRBD1 or TRBD2 (8 bases each). Trimming cost V 6 bases and J 2 bases, with 32 bases left between them. The CDR3 runs to 21 residues. Germline CDR1 and CDR2: KGHSH and LQKENI.

This clonotype has more than one count but fewer than ten. This chain joins TRBV20-1 and TRBJ2-7; no reliable D call. The CDR3 length is 15 residues. CDR1 DFQATT and CDR2 SNEGSKA come from the germline V gene (reference sequence). With 0 bases removed from V and 0 bases from J, the gap between germline ends came to 12 bases. CDR3 region: CSARDQSVSSYEQYF. In nucleotides, the CDR3 is TGCAGTGCTAGAGACCAAAGCGTGTCCTCCTACGAGCAGTACTTC.

This clonotype was recorded once. A much larger clonotype is one base distant, so this may be a read error. The chain uses TRBV12-3 or TRBV12-4 and TRBJ2-7; TRBD2 aligns across 7 bases. This CDR3 is 17 amino acids long. The CDR3 sequence: CAGSFRTGPGGYYEQYF. DNA of the CDR3: TGTGCCGGCAGTTTTAGGACCGGGCCCGGGGGGTACTACGAGCAGTACTTC.

This clonotype was seen ten or more times. The chain carries TRBV11-2 and TRBJ1-1, with TRBD1 as a possible D gene (5 bases). Between the trimmed V and J ends, which lost 8 bases and 4 bases, there was a span of 14 bases. CDR3 length equals 13 residues. Germline V gene sequence: CDR1 SGHAT, CDR2 FQNNGV. DNA of the CDR3: TGTGCCAGCCAACGGCGGAGGGGCACTGAAGCTTTCTTT. It is translated as CASQRRRGTEAFF.

This clonotype occurred a few times. This chain connects TRBV30 to TRBJ2-1, with D possibly matching TRBD1 (6 bases). Trimming took off 0 bases at V and 5 bases at J, with 8 bases between the two ends. Per the germline V gene, CDR1 is GTSNPN and CDR2 is SVGIG (reference sequence). This CDR3 is built from 13 residues. As DNA, the CDR3 is TGTGCCTGGAGTGTTGGGGGCAACAATGAGCAGTTCTTC. Its protein is CAWSVGGNNEQFF.

Many counts were recorded for this clonotype. The chain carries TRBV10-3 and TRBJ1-1, with 8 bases matching TRBD1. Germline CDR1 reads ENHRY; CDR2 reads SYGVKD. The trim removed 10 bases at V and 1 base at J, leaving 11 bases unmatched. The CDR3 loop spans 15 amino acids. The CDR3 region has the DNA TGTGCCACCCTGGGACAGGCGGCTGGGAACACTGAAGCTTTCTTT. Its translation is CATLGQAAGNTEAFF.

The J gene is TRBJ1-5, the V gene TRBV10-2; D ambiguous. Germline loops: CDR1 WSHSY, CDR2 SAAADI. The CDR3 has 17 amino acids. V was trimmed by 0 bases and J by 4 bases, leaving 16 bases between them. CDR3 sequence: CASSESIFAPLNQPQHF. Here the CDR3 DNA reads TGCGCCAGCAGTGAGTCGATTTTTGCTCCACTTAATCAGCCCCAGCATTTT.

The chain recombines TRBV13 with TRBJ2-7; possible D gene TRBD1, 6 bases. V lost 6 bases, J lost 2 bases, and 14 bases lay in between. This CDR3 has 14 residues. Germline V gene sequence: CDR1 PRHDT, CDR2 FYEKMQ (reference sequence). This CDR3 is CASRAGWGPYEQYF. CDR3 nucleotides: TGTGCCAGCAGAGCCGGATGGGGGCCCTACGAGCAGTACTTC.

This clonotype occurred a few times. This chain connects TRBV27 to TRBJ2-2; 8 nucleotides align to TRBD1. V trimming: 4 bases; J trimming: 2 bases; junction bases outside the gene matches: 6. The CDR3 totals 16 residues. Germline CDR1 MNHEY, CDR2 SMNVEV (reference sequence). The CDR3 region has the DNA TGTGCCAGCAGTTCAAGACAGGGGACTAACACCGGGGAGCTGTTTTTT. This gives the protein CASSSRQGTNTGELFF.

This clonotype showed up just a few times. The chain carries TRBV27 and TRBJ2-7; maybe TRBD2 (6 bases). The CDR3 spans 16 residues. V was cut by 1 base and J by 5 bases, with 18 bases left in between. The germline V gene has CDR1 MNHEY and CDR2 SMNVEV (reference sequence). The CDR3 spells CASSLWPGGIRDEQYF. CDR3 nucleotide sequence: TGTGCCAGCAGTTTATGGCCAGGCGGGATACGGGACGAGCAGTACTTC.

The rearrangement uses TRBV7-8 and TRBJ2-5; D gene unclear. Germline CDR1 SGHVS, CDR2 FQNEAQ. V dropped 5 bases and J dropped 3 bases, with 10 bases sitting between them. The CDR3 consists of 13 residues. CDR3 sequence reads: CASSPRTEETQYF. The CDR3 bases are TGTGCCAGCAGCCCTCGGACGGAAGAGACCCAGTACTTC.

This clonotype was detected a few times. The V and J genes are TRBV29-1 and TRBJ2-7; D is perhaps TRBD1 (5 bases). Germline values: CDR1 SQVTM, CDR2 ANQGSEA. The V end lost 7 bases, the J end lost 0 bases, and 13 bases lay between the germline ends. This CDR3 has 13 amino acids. The CDR3 reads CSARTPSSYEQYF. The CDR3 nucleotides are TGCAGCGCGCGGACACCAAGCTCCTACGAGCAGTACTTC.

This clonotype was seen only a few times. CDR3 DNA: TGTGCCAGCAGCTTAGGAACTAGCGGACACACCTACAATGAGCAGTTCTTC. The encoded protein is CASSLGTSGHTYNEQFF. This chain links TRBV7-9 with TRBJ2-1; 8 bases agree with TRBD2. Germline V gives CDR1 SEHNR, CDR2 FQNEAQ (reference sequence). This CDR3 is 17 amino acids long. V lost 1 base, J lost 2 bases, and 7 bases stayed unmatched. The complete variable domain, with remaining parts taken from reference TRBV7-9 and TRBJ2-1, reads DTGVSQNPRHKITKRGQNVTFRCDPISEHNRLYWYRQTLGQGPEFLTYFQNEAQLEKSRLLSDRFSAERPKGSFSTLEIQRTEQGDSAMYLCASSLGTSGHTYNEQFFGPGTRLTVL.

This clonotype has only a few counts. The CDR3 sequence: CASSPQGLAGLGPYNEQFF. The CDR3 DNA follows: TGTGCCAGCTCACCACAGGGACTAGCGGGATTAGGCCCCTACAATGAGCAGTTCTTC. V gene TRBV18 combines with J gene TRBJ2-1, with 13 bases that match TRBD2. The CDR3 extends over 19 amino acids. The trim removed 1 base at V and 2 bases at J, leaving 8 bases unmatched. Germline CDR1 KGHSH, CDR2 LQKENI.

This clonotype showed up many times. The V call is TRBV7-2, the J call TRBJ2-6; 7 bases agree with TRBD1. CDR1 is SGHTA and CDR2 is FQGNSA in the germline V gene. There are 16 residues in the CDR3. Germline trimming cut 6 bases from V and 0 bases from J; bases unmatched to any gene: 5. This chain's CDR3 is CASSWTGTSGANVLTF. CDR3 DNA sequence: TGTGCCAGCAGTTGGACAGGTACCTCTGGGGCCAACGTCCTGACTTTC.

There are a few counts of this clonotype. V gene TRBV7-8 combines with J gene TRBJ2-7, with unresolved D. The CDR3 has 13 amino acids. Germline CDR1 reads SGHVS; CDR2 reads FQNEAQ. V was cut by 1 base and J by 7 bases, with 11 bases left in between. The CDR3 bases are TGTGCCAGCAGCTTAGTAGGGCCCGGGGAGCAGTACTTC. It is translated as CASSLVGPGEQYF.

The chain recombines TRBV7-6 with TRBJ1-4; D might be TRBD1 (6 bases). CDR1 SGHVS and CDR2 FNYEAQ come from the germline V gene. This CDR3 is built from 14 residues. Trimming cost V 3 bases and J 5 bases, with 10 bases left between them. The CDR3 nucleotides read TGTGCCAGCAGCTTTGGGGACACCAATGAAAAACTGTTTTTT. It encodes CASSFGDTNEKLFF.

This chain connects TRBV5-1 to TRBJ2-6; tentative D call: TRBD1 (5 bases). CDR1 SGHRS and CDR2 YFSETQ come from the germline V gene. V gave up 3 bases and J gave up 3 bases, with 13 bases separating them. There are 16 residues in the CDR3. The CDR3 DNA sequence: TGCGCCAGCAGCTACTACAGGATCGGTGGGGCCAACGTCCTGACTTTC. It yields the protein CASSYYRIGGANVLTF. Drawing the rest from reference TRBV5-1 and TRBJ2-6, the complete variable domain is KAGVTQTPRYLIKTRGQQVTLSCSPISGHRSVSWYQQTPGQGLQFLFEYFSETQRNKGNFPGRFSGRQFSNSRSEMNVSTLELGDSALYLCASSYYRIGGANVLTFGAGSRLTVL.

The V and J genes are TRBV2 and TRBJ2-1; TRBD2 aligns across 11 bases. V shed 6 bases, J shed 6 bases, and the junction held 7 bases outside the gene matches. Germline V gene sequence: CDR1 SNHLY, CDR2 FYNNEI. This CDR3 spans 15 amino acids. The CDR3 sequence is CASRKLAGAGNEQFF. In DNA, the CDR3 is TGTGCCAGCAGGAAACTAGCGGGAGCGGGCAATGAGCAGTTCTTC.

The rearrangement joins TRBV12-3 or TRBV12-4 to TRBJ2-5; TRBD2 matches at 10 bases. V was clipped by 2 bases and J by 3 bases; unmatched bases: 15. The CDR3 totals 19 residues. CDR3 DNA sequence: TGTGCCAGCAGTTTACTCGCTAGCGGGAGTTTTCTGGAGAAAGAGACCCAGTACTTC. Translating it yields CASSLLASGSFLEKETQYF.

This clonotype was found a few times. CDR3 sequence: CASSSNYKQFF. The CDR3 DNA sequence: TGTGCCAGCAGTAGCAACTATAAGCAGTTCTTC. V is TRBV12-3 or TRBV12-4 and J is TRBJ2-1; D call uncertain. V was pared by 5 bases and J by 11 bases, with 10 bases between. The CDR3 is made up of 11 amino acids.

There are a few counts of this clonotype. J is TRBJ2-5 and V is TRBV7-9, with TRBD2 identical over 9 bases. From germline, CDR1 is SEHNR and CDR2 FQNEAQ (reference sequence). The CDR3 is made up of 17 amino acids. V gave up 7 bases and J gave up 1 base; unmatched junction bases: 13. The CDR3 nucleotides are TGTGCCAGCATTTCTAGTGATAGCGGGGGATTCCAAGAGACCCAGTACTTC. Translating it yields CASISSDSGGFQETQYF.